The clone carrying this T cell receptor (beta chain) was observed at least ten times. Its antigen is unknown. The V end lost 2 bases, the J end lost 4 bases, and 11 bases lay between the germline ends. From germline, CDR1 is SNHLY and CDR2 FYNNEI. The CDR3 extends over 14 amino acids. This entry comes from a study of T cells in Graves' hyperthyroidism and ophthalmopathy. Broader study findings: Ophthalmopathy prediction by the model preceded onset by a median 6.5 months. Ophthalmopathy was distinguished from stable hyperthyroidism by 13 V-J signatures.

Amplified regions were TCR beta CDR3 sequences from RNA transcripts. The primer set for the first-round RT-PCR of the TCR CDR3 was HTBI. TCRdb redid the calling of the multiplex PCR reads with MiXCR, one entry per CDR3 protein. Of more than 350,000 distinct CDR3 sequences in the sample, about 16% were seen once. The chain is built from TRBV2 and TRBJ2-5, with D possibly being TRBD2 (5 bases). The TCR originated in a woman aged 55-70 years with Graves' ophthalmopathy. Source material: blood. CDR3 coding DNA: TGTGCCAGCAGTGAACAGAGGGTCGGAGAGACCCAGTACTTC. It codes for CASSEQRVGETQYF.